The T cell receptor (beta chain) described here comes from a study of cytotoxic CD8 clonotypes in ibrutinib-treated CLL. The V and J ends lost 3 bases and 5 bases respectively, with 14 bases between them. The CDR3 totals 15 residues. Only in-frame clones appear in the TCRdb table, and some are missing; sequencing was by immunoSEQ multiplex PCR. The table has roughly 13,000 clones, more than 60% seen once; the top ten hold 5.4%. This clone has more than one count but fewer than ten. This clonotype was obtained from a human donor with chronic lymphocytic leukemia. The input for sequencing was PBMCs, taken before ibrutinib treatment. The chain recombines TRBV23-1 with TRBJ2-4; D might be TRBD1 or TRBD2, each matching 7 bases. TRBV23-1 is annotated as an ORF whose role is uncertain. CDR3 DNA: TGCGCCAGCAGTCACCCCAGGGGGGGGGAAAACATTCAGTACTTC. It encodes CASSHPRGGENIQYF.